This TCR beta chain was found in a study of blood T cell repertoires in COVID-19. Study summary: From the United States, Italy and Spain came samples of acute and convalescent COVID-19. T cells, B-cell-depleted T cells, or PBMCs supplied cDNA or gDNA.

The sample holds a few counts of this clone. Under the authors' procedure: Amplification with reference gene primers provided the estimates of nucleated cell counts. The method was immunoSEQ multiplex PCR; TCRdb's version includes in-frame clones alone and lacks a portion of them. The V and J calls and clone size come from that table; D and trimming were worked out from the DNA. The table lists a few hundred thousand clones, 86% of them singletons, with 3.8% in the top ten. The CDR3 runs to 15 residues. Germline V CDR1 and CDR2: LGHDT, YNNKEL (reference sequence). Trimming cost V 4 bases and J 6 bases; bases outside gene matches: 3. Participant-reported clinical history was the basis for cohort assignment.

The V and J genes are TRBV3-1 (or the pseudogene TRBV3-2) and TRBJ1-6; TRBD1 agrees at 10 bases. This receptor was taken from a woman between 40 and 50 years old with acute COVID-19. Sequencing was performed on PBMCs or T cells enriched from blood (not recorded which). The CDR3 DNA reads TGTGCCAGCAGCCGAGGGGACAGGGGTAATTCACCCCTCCACTTT. Residues: CASSRGDRGNSPLHF.